The clone carrying this TCR beta chain was detected many times. Its specificity is not known. After constant-region reverse-primer amplification, full-length variable regions underwent semi-nested PCR with Nested Universal Primer A. Via MiXCR, TCRdb re-called the 5' RACE reads, giving one row per CDR3 protein. This table holds 34,000 or so distinct CDR3 sequences, 25% to 30% found once. CDR1 MNHEY and CDR2 SVGAGI come from the germline V gene. CDR3 length equals 15 residues. Trimming pared 0 bases from V and 6 bases from J, leaving 14 bases between. Cells sorted as Tregs were CD4+, CD25+ and CD127-/low. The study, taken as a whole, reports: Larger-cohort validation covered only one TCR beta V-J rearrangement. Tumor memory CD4+ T cell TCR gene usage clustered with blood and lymph node memory CD4+ cells and lymph node naive CD4+ cells. Tumor-infiltrating Treg TCR alpha and beta sequences overlapped most with tumor naive CD4+ T cells, then blood naive.

Sample: tumor-infiltrating Tregs sorted from the breast tumor. This TCR was sampled from a female donor with breast cancer. The rearrangement uses TRBV6-5 and TRBJ1-2; D is ambiguous. The DNA of the CDR3 is TGTGCCAGCAGTTACTCAGGGAGTAACACCCATGGCTACACCTTC. Amino acid sequence: CASSYSGSNTHGYTF.